This T cell receptor beta chain was retrieved from a study of cytomegalovirus exposure and HLA in healthy donors. Germline assignment: CDR1 MNHEY and CDR2 SMNVEV (reference sequence). The V end was cut by 6 bases, the J end by 6 bases, with 26 bases between. The CDR3 has 18 amino acids. The study ran its PCR with 60 Vbeta and 13 Jbeta primers. Profiling relied on immunoSEQ multiplex PCR, and the TCRdb table lists in-frame clones only, not all of them. The sample gives some 120,000 clones, roughly 80% of which show up once; 2% to 3% is in the top ten. This receptor was taken from a female donor in good health and CMV-seronegative. V gene TRBV27 combines with J gene TRBJ2-2, with D possibly being TRBD2 (6 bases). The sequencing input was PBMCs. DNA of the CDR3: TGTGCCAGCAGCTTACACCGGGACTCCTCTAGGGCTGCCGGGGAGCTGTTTTTT. This gives the protein CASSLHRDSSRAAGELFF.